This T cell receptor (beta chain) was found in a study of cytomegalovirus exposure and HLA in healthy donors. Overall study context: The early release's HLA-typed donors yielded tens of millions of unique TCRs. Of 398 genotyped donors, approximately 80% clustered with self-reported Caucasian donors.

Study observations and caveats: The study recorded over 150 TCR beta chains that were cytomegalovirus-associated. As was reported, the HLA-A and HLA-B alleles of most subjects were accurately predicted from TCR beta sequences.

The CDR3 is made up of 14 amino acids. Trimming pared 5 bases from V and 11 bases from J, leaving 19 bases between. The germline gives CDR1 SGHTA, CDR2 FQGNSA. Details on this clone: No antigen is known for it.

The primer mix had 60 Vbeta and 13 Jbeta primers. TCRdb's table, derived via immunoSEQ multiplex PCR, lists solely in-frame clones and lacks some. The sample comprises under 200,000 clones, around 80% of which are singletons, and approximately 6.5% rests with the top ten. This TCR came from a man aged 45-65 years in good health and CMV-seropositive. The V call is TRBV7-2, the J call TRBJ2-4, with D uncertain. The sequenced sample consisted of PBMCs. For the CDR3, the DNA is TGTGCCAGCAGCACTACACCCCTGACCACTTTTCAGTACTTC. It codes for CASSTTPLTTFQYF.